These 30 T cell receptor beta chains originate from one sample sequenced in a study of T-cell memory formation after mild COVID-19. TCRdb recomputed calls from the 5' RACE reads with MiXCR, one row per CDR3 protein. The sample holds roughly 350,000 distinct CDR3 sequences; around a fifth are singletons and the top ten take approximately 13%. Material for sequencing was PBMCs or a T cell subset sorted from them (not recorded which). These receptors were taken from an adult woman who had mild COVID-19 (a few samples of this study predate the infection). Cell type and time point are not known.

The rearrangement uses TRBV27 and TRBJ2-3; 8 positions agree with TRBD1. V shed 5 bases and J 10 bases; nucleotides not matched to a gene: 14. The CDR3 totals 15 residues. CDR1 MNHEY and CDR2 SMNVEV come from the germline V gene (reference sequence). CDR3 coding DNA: TGTGCCAGCAGTCCACGGGACAGGTTGAAAGAAGCGCAGTATTTT. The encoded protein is CASSPRDRLKEAQYF.

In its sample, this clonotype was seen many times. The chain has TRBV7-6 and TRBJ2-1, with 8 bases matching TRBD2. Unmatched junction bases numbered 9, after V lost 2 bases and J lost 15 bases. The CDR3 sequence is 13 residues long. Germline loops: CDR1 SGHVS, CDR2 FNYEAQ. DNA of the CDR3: TGTGCCAGCAGCTTATCGAGCGGGGGCGGCCTGTTCTTC. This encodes CASSLSSGGGLFF.

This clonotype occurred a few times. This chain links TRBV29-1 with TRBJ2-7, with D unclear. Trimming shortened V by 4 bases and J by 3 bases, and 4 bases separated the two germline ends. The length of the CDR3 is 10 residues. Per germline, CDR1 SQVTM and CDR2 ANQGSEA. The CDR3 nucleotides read TGCAGCGTTGCCAACTACGAGCAGTACTTC. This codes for CSVANYEQYF.

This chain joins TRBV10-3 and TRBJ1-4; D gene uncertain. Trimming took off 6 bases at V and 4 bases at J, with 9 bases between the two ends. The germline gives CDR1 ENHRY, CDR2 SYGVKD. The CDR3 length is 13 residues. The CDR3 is CAISAQNNEKLFF. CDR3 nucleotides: TGTGCCATCAGCGCGCAGAATAATGAAAAACTGTTTTTT.

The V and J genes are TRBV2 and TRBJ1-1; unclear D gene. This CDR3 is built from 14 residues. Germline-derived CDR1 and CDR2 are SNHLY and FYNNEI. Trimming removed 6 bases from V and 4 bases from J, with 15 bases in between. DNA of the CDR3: TGTGCCAGCAGGGGGATGATGATCCGCACTGAAGCTTTCTTT. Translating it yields CASRGMMIRTEAFF.

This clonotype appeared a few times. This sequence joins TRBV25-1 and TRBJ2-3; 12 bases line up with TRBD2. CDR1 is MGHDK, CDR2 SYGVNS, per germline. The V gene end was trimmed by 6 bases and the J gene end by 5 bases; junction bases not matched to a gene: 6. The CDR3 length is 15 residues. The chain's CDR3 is CASRLAGGPVDTQYF. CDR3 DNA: TGTGCCAGCAGGCTAGCGGGAGGGCCGGTAGATACGCAGTATTTT.

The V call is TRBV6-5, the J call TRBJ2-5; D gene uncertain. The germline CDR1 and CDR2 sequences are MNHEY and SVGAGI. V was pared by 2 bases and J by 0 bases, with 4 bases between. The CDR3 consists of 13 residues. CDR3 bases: TGTGCCAGCAGTTACGGGGACCAAGAGACCCAGTACTTC. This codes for CASSYGDQETQYF.

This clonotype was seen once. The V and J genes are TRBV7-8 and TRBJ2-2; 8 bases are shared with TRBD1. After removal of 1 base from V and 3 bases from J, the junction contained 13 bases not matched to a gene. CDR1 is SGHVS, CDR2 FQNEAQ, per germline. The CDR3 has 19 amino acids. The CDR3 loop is CASSLGLAGGWVDTGELFF. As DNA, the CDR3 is TGTGCCAGCAGCTTAGGTCTGGCAGGGGGCTGGGTGGACACCGGGGAGCTGTTTTTT. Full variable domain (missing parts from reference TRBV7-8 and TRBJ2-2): GAGVSQSPRYKVAKRGQDVALRCDPISGHVSLFWYQQALGQGPEFLTYFQNEAQLDKSGLPSDRFFAERPEGSVSTLKIQRTQQEDSAVYLCASSLGLAGGWVDTGELFFGEGSRLTVL.

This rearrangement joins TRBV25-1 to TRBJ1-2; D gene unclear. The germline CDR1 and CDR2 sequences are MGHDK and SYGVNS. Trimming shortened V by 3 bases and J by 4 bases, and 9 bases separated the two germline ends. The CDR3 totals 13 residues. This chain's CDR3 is CASSELGSYGYTF. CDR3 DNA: TGTGCCAGCAGTGAGCTGGGCAGCTATGGCTACACCTTC.

The CDR3 DNA follows: TGCAGTGCGGCAGCGTTGGATGAGCAGTTCTTC. Encoded protein: CSAAALDEQFF. This chain uses TRBV20-1 with TRBJ2-1; D remains unclear. This CDR3 spans 11 amino acids. Deletions cut 6 bases from V and 8 bases from J, with 11 bases between. CDR1 and CDR2 from the germline V gene are DFQATT and SNEGSKA (reference sequence).

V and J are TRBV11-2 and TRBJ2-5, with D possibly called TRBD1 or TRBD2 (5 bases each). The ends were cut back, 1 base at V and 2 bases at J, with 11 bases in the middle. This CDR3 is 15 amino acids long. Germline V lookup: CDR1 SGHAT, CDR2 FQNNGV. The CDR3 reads CASSLVGTEQETQYF. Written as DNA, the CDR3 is TGTGCCAGCAGCTTAGTGGGGACGGAACAAGAGACCCAGTACTTC. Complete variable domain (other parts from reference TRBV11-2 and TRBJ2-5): EAGVAQSPRYKIIEKRQSVAFWCNPISGHATLYWYQQILGQGPKLLIQFQNNGVVDDSQLPKDRFSAERLKGVDSTLKIQPAKLEDSAVYLCASSLVGTEQETQYFGPGTRLLVL.

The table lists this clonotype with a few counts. CDR3 nucleotides: TGTGCCAGCAGTCTAAAAGCGTGGGGAAACAATGAGCAGTTCTTC. Its translation is CASSLKAWGNNEQFF. V is TRBV7-9 and J is TRBJ2-1; D uncertain. Trimming left V 6 bases short and J 5 bases short, with 17 bases between. CDR1 is SEHNR, CDR2 FQNEAQ, per germline (reference sequence). The CDR3 totals 15 residues.

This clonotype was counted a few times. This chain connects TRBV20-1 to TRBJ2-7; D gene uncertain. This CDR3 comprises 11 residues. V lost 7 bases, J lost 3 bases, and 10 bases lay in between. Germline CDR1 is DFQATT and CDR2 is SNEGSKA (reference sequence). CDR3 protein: CSVNRYYEQYF. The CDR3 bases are TGCAGTGTGAACAGATACTACGAGCAGTACTTC.

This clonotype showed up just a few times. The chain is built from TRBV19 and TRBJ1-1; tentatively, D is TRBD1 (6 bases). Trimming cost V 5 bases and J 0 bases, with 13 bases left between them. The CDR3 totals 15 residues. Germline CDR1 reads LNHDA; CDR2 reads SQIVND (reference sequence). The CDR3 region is CASSPPGHMNTEAFF. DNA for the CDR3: TGTGCCAGTAGTCCGCCGGGACATATGAACACTGAAGCTTTCTTT.

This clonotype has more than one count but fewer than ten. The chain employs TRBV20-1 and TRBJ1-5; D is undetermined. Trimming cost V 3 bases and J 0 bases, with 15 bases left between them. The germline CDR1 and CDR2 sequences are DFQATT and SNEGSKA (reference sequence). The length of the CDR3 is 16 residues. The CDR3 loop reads CSASGQDAYSNQPQHF. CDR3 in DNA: TGCAGTGCTAGTGGCCAGGATGCCTATAGCAATCAGCCCCAGCATTTT.

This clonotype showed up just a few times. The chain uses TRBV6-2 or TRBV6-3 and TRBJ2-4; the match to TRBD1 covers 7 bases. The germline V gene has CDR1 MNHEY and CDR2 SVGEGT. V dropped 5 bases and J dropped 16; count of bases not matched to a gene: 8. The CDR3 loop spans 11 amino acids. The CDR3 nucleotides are TGTGCCAGCAGTGAGAAGACAGGGATTTACTTC. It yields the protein CASSEKTGIYF.

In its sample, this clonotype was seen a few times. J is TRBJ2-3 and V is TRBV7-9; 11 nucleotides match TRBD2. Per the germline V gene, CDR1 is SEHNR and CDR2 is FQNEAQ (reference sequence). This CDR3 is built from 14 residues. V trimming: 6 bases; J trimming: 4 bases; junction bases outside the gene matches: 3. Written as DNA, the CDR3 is TGTGCCAGCAGGGGACTAGCGGCCCCAGATACGCAGTATTTT. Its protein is CASRGLAAPDTQYF. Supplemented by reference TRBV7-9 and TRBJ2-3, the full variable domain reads DTGVSQNPRHKITKRGQNVTFRCDPISEHNRLYWYRQTLGQGPEFLTYFQNEAQLEKSRLLSDRFSAERPKGSFSTLEIQRTEQGDSAMYLCASRGLAAPDTQYFGPGTRLTVL.

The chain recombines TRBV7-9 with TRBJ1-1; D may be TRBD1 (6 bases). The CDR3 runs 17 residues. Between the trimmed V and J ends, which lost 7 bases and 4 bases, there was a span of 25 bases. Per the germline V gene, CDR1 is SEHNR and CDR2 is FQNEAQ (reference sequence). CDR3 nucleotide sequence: TGTGCCAGCACCCCAGGGGCTAGGTTTGGGCTTATCACTGAAGCTTTCTTT. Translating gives CASTPGARFGLITEAFF. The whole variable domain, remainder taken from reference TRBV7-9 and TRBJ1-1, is DTGVSQNPRHKITKRGQNVTFRCDPISEHNRLYWYRQTLGQGPEFLTYFQNEAQLEKSRLLSDRFSAERPKGSFSTLEIQRTEQGDSAMYLCASTPGARFGLITEAFFGQGTRLTVV.

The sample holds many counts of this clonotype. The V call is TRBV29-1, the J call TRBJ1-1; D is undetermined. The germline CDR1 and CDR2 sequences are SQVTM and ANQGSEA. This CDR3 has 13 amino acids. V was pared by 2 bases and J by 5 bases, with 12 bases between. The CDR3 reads CSVERPGSTEAFF. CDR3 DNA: TGCAGCGTTGAAAGGCCGGGGAGTACTGAAGCTTTCTTT.

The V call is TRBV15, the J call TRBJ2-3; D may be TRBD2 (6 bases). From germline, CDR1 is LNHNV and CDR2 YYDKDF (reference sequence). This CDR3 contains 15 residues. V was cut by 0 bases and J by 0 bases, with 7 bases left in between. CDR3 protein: CATSRDAGSTDTQYF. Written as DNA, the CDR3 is TGTGCCACCAGCAGAGATGCGGGAAGCACAGATACGCAGTATTTT.

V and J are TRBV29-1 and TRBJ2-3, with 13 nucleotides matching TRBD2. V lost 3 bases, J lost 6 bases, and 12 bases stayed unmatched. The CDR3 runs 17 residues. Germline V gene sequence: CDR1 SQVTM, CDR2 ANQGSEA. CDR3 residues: CSVDTWVTSGRVDTQYF. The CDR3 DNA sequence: TGCAGCGTTGATACGTGGGTAACTAGCGGGAGGGTTGATACGCAGTATTTT.

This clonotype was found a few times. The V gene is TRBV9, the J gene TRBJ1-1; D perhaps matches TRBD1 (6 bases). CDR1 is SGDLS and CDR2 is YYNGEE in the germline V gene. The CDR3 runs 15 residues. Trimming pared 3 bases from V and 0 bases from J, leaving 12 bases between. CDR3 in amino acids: CASSDQQGMNTEAFF. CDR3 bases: TGTGCCAGCAGCGACCAACAGGGTATGAACACTGAAGCTTTCTTT.

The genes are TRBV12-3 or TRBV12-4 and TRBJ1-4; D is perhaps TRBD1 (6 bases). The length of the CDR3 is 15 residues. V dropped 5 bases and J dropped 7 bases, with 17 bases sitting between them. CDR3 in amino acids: CASSRAGGVVEKLFF. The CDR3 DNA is TGTGCCAGCAGTCGGGCGGGGGGCGTAGTTGAAAAACTGTTTTTT.

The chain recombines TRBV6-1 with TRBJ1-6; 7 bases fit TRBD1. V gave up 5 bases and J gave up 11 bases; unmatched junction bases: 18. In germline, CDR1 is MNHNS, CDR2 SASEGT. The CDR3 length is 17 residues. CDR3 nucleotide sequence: TGTGCCAGCAGTCAAAGGACAGGAGGGGAATTATTAGCACCCCTCCACTTT. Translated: CASSQRTGGELLAPLHF.

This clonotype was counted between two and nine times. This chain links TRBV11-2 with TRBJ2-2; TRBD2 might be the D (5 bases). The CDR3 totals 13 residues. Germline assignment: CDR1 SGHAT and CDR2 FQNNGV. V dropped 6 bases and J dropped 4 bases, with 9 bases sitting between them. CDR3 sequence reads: CASRVGGTGELFF. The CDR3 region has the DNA TGTGCCAGCAGGGTAGGAGGCACCGGGGAGCTGTTTTTT.

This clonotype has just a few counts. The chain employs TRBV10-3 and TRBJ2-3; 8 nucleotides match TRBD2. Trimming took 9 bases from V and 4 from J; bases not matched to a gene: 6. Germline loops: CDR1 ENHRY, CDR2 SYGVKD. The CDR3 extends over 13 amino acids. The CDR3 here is CAIERELADTQYF. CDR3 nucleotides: TGTGCCATAGAGCGGGAGTTGGCAGATACGCAGTATTTT.

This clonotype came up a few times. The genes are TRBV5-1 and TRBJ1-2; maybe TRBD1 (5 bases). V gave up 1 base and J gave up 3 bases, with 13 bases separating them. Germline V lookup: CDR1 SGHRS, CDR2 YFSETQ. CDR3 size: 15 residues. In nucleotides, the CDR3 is TGCGCCAGCAGCTTGTCCCGGGGAGGGGACTATGGCTACACCTTC. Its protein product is CASSLSRGGDYGYTF.

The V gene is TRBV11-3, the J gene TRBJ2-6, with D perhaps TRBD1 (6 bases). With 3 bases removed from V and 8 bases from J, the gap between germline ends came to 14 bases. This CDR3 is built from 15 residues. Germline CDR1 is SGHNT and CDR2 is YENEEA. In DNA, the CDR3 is TGTGCCAGCAGCTTCTCAGGGGCTCTCTCCAACGTCCTGACTTTC. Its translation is CASSFSGALSNVLTF.

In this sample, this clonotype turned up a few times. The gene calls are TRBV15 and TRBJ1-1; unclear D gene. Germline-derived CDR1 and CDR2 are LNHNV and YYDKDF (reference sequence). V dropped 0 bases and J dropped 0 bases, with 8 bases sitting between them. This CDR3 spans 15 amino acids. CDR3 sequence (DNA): TGTGCCACCAGCAGAGATCGCCTCATGAACACTGAAGCTTTCTTT. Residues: CATSRDRLMNTEAFF.

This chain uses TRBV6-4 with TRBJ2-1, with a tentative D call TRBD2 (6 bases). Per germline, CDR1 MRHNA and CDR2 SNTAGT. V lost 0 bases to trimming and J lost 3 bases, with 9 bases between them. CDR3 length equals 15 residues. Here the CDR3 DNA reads TGTGCCAGCAGTGACTCTAGCGGAGACTACAATGAGCAGTTCTTC. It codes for CASSDSSGDYNEQFF.